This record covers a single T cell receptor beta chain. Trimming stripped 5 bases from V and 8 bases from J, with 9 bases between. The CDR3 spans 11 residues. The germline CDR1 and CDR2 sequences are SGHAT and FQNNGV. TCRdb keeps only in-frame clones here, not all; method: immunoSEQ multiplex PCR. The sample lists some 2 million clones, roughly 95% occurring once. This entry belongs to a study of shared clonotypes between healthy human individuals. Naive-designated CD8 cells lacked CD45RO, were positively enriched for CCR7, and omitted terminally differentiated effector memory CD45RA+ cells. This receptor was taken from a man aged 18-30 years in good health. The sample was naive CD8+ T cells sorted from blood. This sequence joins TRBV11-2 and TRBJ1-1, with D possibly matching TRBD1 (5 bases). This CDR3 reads CASSGGTEAFF. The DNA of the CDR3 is TGTGCCAGCAGCGGAGGGACCGAAGCTTTCTTT.